This TCR beta chain comes out of a study of Tregs in tolerant kidney transplant recipients. Overall study results and limits: Tregs expanded with activated donor B cells seemed most donor-specific. Biological reproducibility was not directly addressed, but technical replication error appeared minimal.

For this clone: Its antigen is unknown. In the same sample, other DNA sequences code for this CDR3.

Generated by immunoSEQ multiplex PCR, the TCRdb table keeps only in-frame clones and is missing some. The sample yields around 120,000 clones, roughly 92% seen once. Unstimulated regulatory T cells (CD4+CD25+CD127-), CD4+CD25- non-regulatory cells, CD4 and CD8 cells were FACS-sorted from thawed PBMCs. The specimen was CD4+ T cells from blood. The clonotype originates from a human donor in good health.

The chain's CDR3 is CASSPGGQETQYF. The CDR3 region has the DNA TGTGCCAGCAGCCCCGGGGGGCAAGAGACCCAGTACTTC. V gene TRBV5-4 combines with J gene TRBJ2-5; 7 bases are a match to TRBD2. J was trimmed by 2 bases and V by 4 bases; bases with no gene match: 2. Germline V gives CDR1 SGHNT, CDR2 YYREEE (reference sequence). The CDR3 sequence is 13 residues long. Using reference TRBV5-4 and TRBJ2-5 for the parts outside the CDR3, the full variable domain is ETGVTQSPTHLIKTRGQQVTLRCSSQSGHNTVSWYQQALGQGPQFIFQYYREEENGRGNFPPRFSGLQFPNYSSELNVNALELDDSALYLCASSPGGQETQYFGPGTRLLVL.